This passage covers 15 T cell receptor beta chains from one sample sequenced in a study of response to subunit inactivated influenza vaccine. TCRdb analysed the RT-PCR reads with MiXCR anew, one entry per CDR3 protein. The data contain 800,000 or so distinct CDR3 sequences, over 20% of them singletons. The sample consisted of PBMCs from blood, taken about 5 days after vaccination. The receptors originated from a man aged 50 or older who received an inactivated influenza vaccine.

This clonotype occurred a few times. The chain combines TRBV7-9 with TRBJ2-1, with D possibly being TRBD1 or TRBD2 (6 bases each). V lost 4 bases to trimming and J lost 8 bases, with 12 bases between them. The CDR3 consists of 13 residues. Germline V gives CDR1 SEHNR, CDR2 FQNEAQ (reference sequence). The CDR3 is CASSSQGRYEQFF. CDR3 sequence (DNA): TGTGCCAGCAGCTCCCAGGGGAGGTATGAGCAGTTCTTC.

This clonotype was observed a handful of times. The chain employs TRBV28 and TRBJ2-2, with D maybe TRBD1 (6 bases). V shed 5 bases and J shed 4 bases, with 14 bases lying between them. Germline V gene sequence: CDR1 MDHEN, CDR2 SYDVKM. CDR3 length: 15 amino acids. DNA for the CDR3: TGTGCCAGCAGTGACCAGGACAGACTCACCGGGGAGCTGTTTTTT. Its protein product is CASSDQDRLTGELFF.

This clonotype has only a few counts. This rearrangement joins TRBV27 to TRBJ2-2, with D unclear. The CDR3 is 16 residues long. Germline V gives CDR1 MNHEY, CDR2 SMNVEV (reference sequence). Trimming pared 6 bases from V and 3 bases from J, leaving 17 bases between. CDR3 in DNA: TGTGCCAGCAGGCGAGGAAGGGAAGAATACACCGGGGAGCTGTTTTTT. Residues: CASRRGREEYTGELFF.

The gene calls are TRBV11-2 and TRBJ2-7; 8 nucleotides agree with TRBD2. This CDR3 region has 15 residues. Germline V gene data show CDR1 as SGHAT and CDR2 as FQNNGV. The junction had 10 bases not matched to a gene; V was cut back by 6 bases and J by 3 bases. CDR3 residues: CASRGIRGRFYEQYF. The CDR3 nucleotides are TGTGCCAGCAGAGGAATCCGCGGGAGGTTCTACGAGCAGTACTTC.

As regards this clonotype: The CDR3 carries no conserved terminal phenylalanine or tryptophan, so it likely arises from a read error. The chain links TRBV28 to TRBJ2-1; the D is unclear. There are 14 residues in the CDR3. The ends were cut back, 6 bases at V and 7 bases at J, with 16 bases in the middle. Germline lookup yields CDR1 MDHEN and CDR2 SYDVKM. The CDR3 is CASRGGSLGNEQFS. The CDR3 nucleotides read TGTGCCAGCAGGGGTGGTAGTCTGGGGAATGAGCAGTTCTCC.

This chain connects TRBV6-2 or TRBV6-3 to TRBJ2-3; 9 nucleotides agree with TRBD2. Germline V lookup: CDR1 MNHEY, CDR2 SVGEGT. The junction had 8 bases not matched to a gene; V was cut back by 0 bases and J by 4 bases. The CDR3 is 17 residues long. CDR3 nucleotide sequence: TGTGCCAGCAGTTACTCGCAGCTAGCGGGACGACCAGATACGCAGTATTTT. As protein: CASSYSQLAGRPDTQYF.

The chain couples TRBV20-1 to TRBJ2-3; D remains unclear. The CDR3 length is 15 residues. V gave up 0 bases and J gave up 0 bases, with 10 bases separating them. Germline V gene lookup returns CDR1 DFQATT and CDR2 SNEGSKA (reference sequence). DNA for the CDR3: TGCAGTGCTAGAGATCAAGAGACTAGCACAGATACGCAGTATTTT. This codes for CSARDQETSTDTQYF.

The chain links TRBV7-2 to TRBJ2-7, with D possibly being TRBD2 (6 bases). CDR1 is SGHTA, CDR2 FQGNSA, per germline. V was cut by 4 bases and J by 5 bases, with 18 bases left in between. The CDR3 runs 15 residues. CDR3 amino acids: CASSSLPGEFHEQYF. DNA for the CDR3: TGTGCCAGCAGCTCCCTTCCGGGGGAATTCCACGAGCAGTACTTC.

V gene TRBV12-3 or TRBV12-4 combines with J gene TRBJ2-2; no definite D call. V shed 5 bases and J shed 6 bases, with 10 bases lying between them. The CDR3 consists of 13 residues. CDR3 residues: CASSLSRPGELFF. The CDR3 DNA reads TGTGCCAGCAGTCTTAGCAGACCCGGGGAGCTGTTTTTT.

This clonotype was recorded many times. The J gene is TRBJ2-5, the V gene TRBV7-2, with TRBD2 matching over 8 bases. Germline CDR1 reads SGHTA; CDR2 reads FQGNSA. CDR3 length: 15 residues. V lost 6 bases to trimming and J lost 1 base; unmatched junction nucleotides: 7. CDR3 protein: CASRPGGGPQETQYF. The DNA of the CDR3 is TGTGCCAGCAGGCCCGGGGGGGGGCCCCAAGAGACCCAGTACTTC.

The J gene is TRBJ2-5, the V gene TRBV24-1; D is undetermined. V shed 1 base and J shed 7 bases, with 9 bases lying between them. The CDR3 is 13 residues long. Germline assignment: CDR1 KGHDR and CDR2 SFDVKD. The CDR3 here is CATSDLMVGTQYF. The CDR3 DNA follows: TGTGCCACCAGTGATTTAATGGTCGGGACCCAGTACTTC.

The chain has TRBV20-1 and TRBJ2-1; D gene uncertain. V was cut by 6 bases and J by 0 bases, with 15 bases left in between. Germline assignment: CDR1 DFQATT and CDR2 SNEGSKA (reference sequence). This CDR3 contains 15 residues. Written as DNA, the CDR3 is TGCAGTGCGGGTGGGATAGCAGACTCCTACAATGAGCAGTTCTTC. Translating it yields CSAGGIADSYNEQFF.

This sequence joins TRBV7-3 and TRBJ2-6; D unclear. V gave up 0 bases and J gave up 0 bases, with 6 bases separating them. The CDR3 loop spans 16 amino acids. CDR1 SGHTA and CDR2 FQGTGA come from the germline V gene. CDR3 sequence reads: CASSLTAYSGANVLTF. CDR3 bases: TGTGCCAGCAGCTTAACAGCCTACTCTGGGGCCAACGTCCTGACTTTC.

The chain uses TRBV28 and TRBJ2-7; maybe TRBD1 (5 bases). The CDR3 runs 14 residues. V was cut by 8 bases and J by 0 bases, with 14 bases left in between. Germline lookup yields CDR1 MDHEN and CDR2 SYDVKM. CDR3 region: CASFSLDTSYEQYF. In DNA, the CDR3 is TGTGCCAGCTTTTCCCTGGACACCTCCTACGAGCAGTACTTC.

This clonotype was observed a few times. The chain joins TRBV20-1 to TRBJ2-3; TRBD2 agrees at 10 bases. Germline V gene sequence: CDR1 DFQATT, CDR2 SNEGSKA (reference sequence). The CDR3 is 16 amino acids. V lost 5 bases to trimming and J lost 2 bases; unmatched junction nucleotides: 10. The CDR3 spells CSAGPGSGGITDTQYF. The CDR3, as DNA: TGCAGTGCTGGTCCTGGTAGCGGGGGGATCACAGATACGCAGTATTTT.